One and the same sample provided the 21 T cell receptor beta chains below, sequenced in a study of patients and donors after allogeneic stem cell transplantation. TCRdb itself ran the RT-PCR reads through MiXCR, one entry per CDR3 protein. The sample includes over 350,000 distinct CDR3 sequences, under 20% of them seen just once. The sample comprised blood, either unsorted or a sorted T cell fraction (not recorded which). Receptor source: a human donor who was either an allogeneic HSCT recipient or a stem cell or donor lymphocyte infusion donor (not recorded which). It is not recorded whose cells these are; they may come from a transplant donor.

This clonotype was found a few times. The V call is TRBV24-1, the J call TRBJ2-2, with no clear D. CDR1 and CDR2 from the germline V gene are KGHDR and SFDVKD. Trimming cost V 9 bases and J 1 base, with 2 bases left between them. This CDR3 spans 11 amino acids. CDR3 bases: TGTGCCACCGGGAACACCGGGGAGCTGTTTTTT. It encodes CATGNTGELFF.

The J gene is TRBJ1-2, the V gene TRBV28; tentatively, D is TRBD1 (5 bases). Per germline, CDR1 MDHEN and CDR2 SYDVKM. With 6 bases removed from V and 8 bases from J, the gap between germline ends came to 13 bases. The CDR3 runs to 12 residues. The CDR3 sequence: CASRRTSPGYTF. In DNA, the CDR3 is TGTGCCAGCAGACGGACATCTCCCGGCTACACCTTC.

This rearrangement joins TRBV6-5 to TRBJ1-1; D possibly corresponds to TRBD1 (5 bases). The V gene lost 5 bases and the J gene lost 7 bases, with 11 bases spanning the gap. The CDR3 totals 12 residues. The germline V gene has CDR1 MNHEY and CDR2 SVGAGI. CDR3 sequence (DNA): TGTGCCAGCAGTGAAGACAGCTATGAAGCTTTCTTT. Protein sequence: CASSEDSYEAFF.

The chain uses TRBV5-5 and TRBJ2-7, with no clear D. The CDR3 runs to 14 residues. The germline V and J ends were trimmed by 0 bases and 2 bases, with 9 bases remaining between them. Germline lookup yields CDR1 SGHKS and CDR2 YYEKEE (reference sequence). CDR3 residues: CASSLGLSTYEQYF. CDR3 sequence (DNA): TGTGCCAGCAGCTTGGGACTTTCCACCTACGAGCAGTACTTC. Full variable domain (missing parts from reference TRBV5-5 and TRBJ2-7): DAGVTQSPTHLIKTRGQQVTLRCSPISGHKSVSWYQQVLGQGPQFIFQYYEKEERGRGNFPDRFSARQFPNYSSELNVNALLLGDSALYLCASSLGLSTYEQYFGPGTRLTVT.

The chain's CDR3 is CASSYSPGGRSETQYF. CDR3 bases: TGTGCCAGCAGTTACTCTCCGGGGGGGAGGTCAGAGACCCAGTACTTC. This chain uses TRBV6-5 with TRBJ2-5, with 8 bases fitting TRBD2. Germline values: CDR1 MNHEY, CDR2 SVGAGI. CDR3 length equals 16 residues. J lost 4 bases, V lost 0 bases, and 7 bases had no gene match.

This clonotype has more than one count but fewer than ten. The chain carries TRBV30 and TRBJ2-7; 9 bases align to TRBD2. Germline values: CDR1 GTSNPN, CDR2 SVGIG (reference sequence). The CDR3 totals 14 residues. V shed 3 bases, J shed 1 base, and the junction held 4 bases outside the gene matches. The CDR3 spells CAWRTAGGSYEQYF. The CDR3 nucleotides read TGTGCCTGGAGGACGGCGGGGGGGTCCTACGAGCAGTACTTC.

The chain links TRBV10-3 to TRBJ2-7; maybe TRBD1 (6 bases). The V end was cut by 6 bases, the J end by 4 bases, with 19 bases between. Per germline, CDR1 ENHRY and CDR2 SYGVKD. CDR3 length: 15 residues. As DNA, the CDR3 is TGTGCCATCAGCCCGGGCACAGGGTACAAGTACGAGCAGTACTTC. It yields the protein CAISPGTGYKYEQYF.

This clonotype has just a few counts. The chain combines TRBV11-3 with TRBJ2-5, with D perhaps being TRBD1 or TRBD2 (6 bases each). CDR3 length: 17 amino acids. From germline, CDR1 is SGHNT and CDR2 YENEEA. Between the trimmed V and J ends, which lost 1 base and 0 bases, there was a span of 15 bases. The CDR3 DNA follows: TGTGCCAGCAGCTTAGGGTTCCGGAGGGGGTACCAAGAGACCCAGTACTTC. Translated: CASSLGFRRGYQETQYF.

The chain couples TRBV20-1 to TRBJ2-7; D gene unclear. The V gene lost 1 base and the J gene lost 5 bases, with 9 bases spanning the gap. CDR1 and CDR2 from the germline V gene are DFQATT and SNEGSKA (reference sequence). CDR3 length equals 12 residues. In DNA form, the CDR3 reads TGCAGTGCTAGAGGGGCCGATGACGAGCAGTACTTC. It encodes CSARGADDEQYF.

The gene calls are TRBV3-1 and TRBJ2-1, with 14 bases fitting TRBD2. The CDR3 is made up of 14 amino acids. J lost 10 bases, V lost 1 base, and 0 bases had no gene match. Germline V gives CDR1 LGHDT, CDR2 YNNKEL (reference sequence). The CDR3 DNA sequence: TGTGCCAGCAGCCAAGGACTAGCGGGGGGGGAGCAGTTCTTC. Residues: CASSQGLAGGEQFF.

There are many counts of this clonotype. The rearrangement uses TRBV11-2 and TRBJ2-5, with a possible D match to TRBD1 (6 bases). The germline V gene has CDR1 SGHAT and CDR2 FQNNGV. Trimming removed 3 bases at V and 4 bases at J, with 15 bases between. This CDR3 region has 15 residues. The CDR3, as DNA: TGTGCCAGCAGCTTTGAGGACAGTTGGGTAGAGACCCAGTACTTC. Translating it yields CASSFEDSWVETQYF.

J is TRBJ1-5 and V is TRBV14; D not resolved. The CDR3 length is 15 residues. The V gene's germline CDR1 is SGHDN and CDR2 FVKESK. V lost 4 bases to trimming and J lost 2 bases, with 12 bases between them. The CDR3 bases are TGTGCCAGCAGCCGTGGATACGGCCGCAATCAGCCCCAGCATTTT. Translation gives CASSRGYGRNQPQHF.

This clonotype was detected only a few times. The genes are TRBV5-1 and TRBJ2-3, with 11 bases fitting TRBD1. V was pared by 2 bases and J by 5 bases, with 4 bases of the junction left unmatched. Per the germline V gene, CDR1 is SGHRS and CDR2 is YFSETQ. CDR3 size: 15 residues. CDR3 nucleotides: TGCGCCAGCAGCTTTGGACAGGGGGCGGAAGATACGCAGTATTTT. It codes for CASSFGQGAEDTQYF.

This clonotype was seen a handful of times. V gene TRBV6-2 or TRBV6-3 combines with J gene TRBJ2-3, with D unresolved. The CDR3 sequence is 15 residues long. CDR1 MNHEY and CDR2 SVGEGT come from the germline V gene. V was pared by 0 bases and J by 0 bases, with 7 bases between. The CDR3 nucleotides read TGTGCCAGCAGTTACTCGTTGCTCAGCACAGATACGCAGTATTTT. It codes for CASSYSLLSTDTQYF.

The sample holds a few counts of this clonotype. The chain combines TRBV5-1 with TRBJ2-5; maybe TRBD1 (7 bases). Germline V gives CDR1 SGHRS, CDR2 YFSETQ. Deletions cut 0 bases from V and 1 base from J, with 22 bases between. The CDR3 is 19 amino acids. The CDR3 is CASSLGTGGGQPRQETQYF. CDR3 sequence (DNA): TGCGCCAGCAGCTTGGGGACTGGAGGGGGCCAACCCCGCCAAGAGACCCAGTACTTC.

This sequence joins TRBV25-1 and TRBJ2-5, with 7 nucleotides matching TRBD1. Germline CDR1 and CDR2: MGHDK and SYGVNS. The CDR3 has 13 residues. V shed 7 bases and J 3 bases; nucleotides not matched to a gene: 5. CDR3 nucleotide sequence: TGTGCCAGCACCCCTACAGGGGAAGAGACCCAGTACTTC. The encoded protein is CASTPTGEETQYF.

The V call is TRBV24-1, the J call TRBJ2-7, with D uncertain. V shed 7 bases and J shed 5 bases, with 11 bases lying between them. The CDR3 length is 12 residues. Germline V gene sequence: CDR1 KGHDR, CDR2 SFDVKD. This CDR3 is CATSWRGDEQYF. The CDR3 DNA is TGTGCCACCAGCTGGAGAGGCGACGAGCAGTACTTC.

At least ten counts were recorded for this clonotype. This rearrangement joins TRBV5-1 to TRBJ2-1, with 7 bases that match TRBD2. V shed 4 bases and J 6 bases; nucleotides not matched to a gene: 7. The germline V gene encodes CDR1 SGHRS and CDR2 YFSETQ. The CDR3 runs to 14 residues. The CDR3 sequence is CASSPGGGANEQFF. The CDR3 nucleotides are TGCGCCAGCAGCCCGGGGGGTGGTGCCAATGAGCAGTTCTTC. Full variable domain (outside the CDR3, taken from reference TRBV5-1 and TRBJ2-1): KAGVTQTPRYLIKTRGQQVTLSCSPISGHRSVSWYQQTPGQGLQFLFEYFSETQRNKGNFPGRFSGRQFSNSRSEMNVSTLELGDSALYLCASSPGGGANEQFFGPGTRLTVL.

The rearrangement joins TRBV28 to TRBJ2-2; TRBD2 matches 7 bases. J lost 0 bases, V lost 5 bases, and 15 bases had no gene match. Germline values: CDR1 MDHEN, CDR2 SYDVKM. There are 19 residues in the CDR3. DNA for the CDR3: TGTGCCAGCAGTCTACACGACTGGGGAGGGCCAGCGAACACCGGGGAGCTGTTTTTT. As protein: CASSLHDWGGPANTGELFF.

In this sample, this clonotype turned up a few times. V and J are TRBV20-1 and TRBJ1-2; D call uncertain. Per germline, CDR1 DFQATT and CDR2 SNEGSKA (reference sequence). The CDR3 sequence is 16 residues long. The V gene lost 7 bases and the J gene lost 4 bases, with 25 bases spanning the gap. The chain's CDR3 is CSDENYGWRSTYGYTF. CDR3 sequence (DNA): TGCAGTGACGAGAACTATGGGTGGCGGTCCACCTATGGCTACACCTTC.

V is TRBV6-5 and J is TRBJ1-1, with a possible D match to TRBD1 (6 bases). The V and J ends lost 0 bases and 2 bases respectively, with 10 bases between them. Germline loops: CDR1 MNHEY, CDR2 SVGAGI. The CDR3 totals 15 residues. In DNA form, the CDR3 reads TGTGCCAGCAGTTACTCAGGGGGTCAAAACACTGAAGCTTTCTTT. As protein: CASSYSGGQNTEAFF.